This T cell receptor (beta chain) is drawn from a study of blood T cell repertoires in COVID-19. Study-level information: The United States, Italy and Spain provided the acute and convalescent COVID-19 samples. Sample material is recorded as cDNA or gDNA derived from T cells, B-cell-depleted T cells, or PBMCs.

How the authors handled the data: Reference gene primer amplification yielded estimated nucleated cell counts. Data came from immunoSEQ multiplex PCR; TCRdb stores just in-frame clones and leaves some out. V and J calls and clone size are those listed in that table; D and trimming were worked out from the DNA. The sample contains about 87,000 clones, roughly 91% of which appear only once. While infection was still active, Seattle patients were enrolled and then followed longitudinally. The material sequenced was peripheral blood. The TCR originated in a man between 18 and 35 years old with COVID-19, enrolled during active disease.

CDR3 loop: CATSERISPGELFF. DNA for the CDR3: TGTGCCACCAGTGAGAGAATAAGTCCCGGGGAGCTGTTTTTT. V is TRBV24-1 and J is TRBJ2-2; D is unclear. The germline V and J ends were trimmed by 4 bases and 6 bases, with 11 bases remaining between them. This CDR3 spans 14 amino acids. Germline CDR1 is KGHDR and CDR2 is SFDVKD.